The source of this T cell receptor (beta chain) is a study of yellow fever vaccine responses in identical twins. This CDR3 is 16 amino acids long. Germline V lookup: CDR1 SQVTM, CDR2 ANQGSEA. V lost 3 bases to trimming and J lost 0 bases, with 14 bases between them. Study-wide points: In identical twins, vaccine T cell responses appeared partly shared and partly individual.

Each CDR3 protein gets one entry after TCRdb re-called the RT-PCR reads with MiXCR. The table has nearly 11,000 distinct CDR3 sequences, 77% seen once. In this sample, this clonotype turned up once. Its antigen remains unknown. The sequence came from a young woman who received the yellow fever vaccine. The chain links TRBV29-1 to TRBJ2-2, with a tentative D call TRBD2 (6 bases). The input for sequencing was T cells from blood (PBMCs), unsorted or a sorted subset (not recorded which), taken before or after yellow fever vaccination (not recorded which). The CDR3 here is CSVDGAGQTNTGELFF. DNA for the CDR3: TGCAGCGTTGACGGTGCGGGGCAAACGAACACCGGGGAGCTGTTTTTT.